Below are 5 T cell receptor beta chains sequenced from a single sample in a study of graft-versus-host responses after intestinal transplantation. These receptors' targets are unknown. The assay was immunoSEQ multiplex PCR, and TCRdb's table has in-frame clones only and misses some. The table includes about 110,000 clones, approximately 86% detected once. Material: unstimulated CD4+ T cells sorted from spleen or lymph node cells, obtained before transplant. Source of these receptors: a human donor who was the organ donor for an intestinal transplant.

This clone is a singleton in its sample. This chain links TRBV11-2 with TRBJ2-1; 7 bases agree with TRBD1. From germline, CDR1 is SGHAT and CDR2 FQNNGV. The CDR3 loop spans 16 amino acids. V trimming: 2 bases; J trimming: 0 bases; junction bases outside the gene matches: 4. CDR3 bases: TGTGCCAGCAGCTTAACGGGACAGAGCTCCTACAATGAGCAGTTCTTC. Its protein is CASSLTGQSSYNEQFF. The full variable domain, its missing parts supplied by reference TRBV11-2 and TRBJ2-1, is EAGVAQSPRYKIIEKRQSVAFWCNPISGHATLYWYQQILGQGPKLLIQFQNNGVVDDSQLPKDRFSAERLKGVDSTLKIQPAKLEDSAVYLCASSLTGQSSYNEQFFGPGTRLTVL.

The chain couples TRBV6-1 to TRBJ1-2; the D gene is possibly TRBD1 (5 bases). The CDR3 contains 15 residues. Trimming stripped 0 bases from V and 9 bases from J, with 17 bases between. The germline gives CDR1 MNHNS, CDR2 SASEGT. The CDR3 loop reads CASSEAWQGVVSYTF. As DNA, the CDR3 is TGTGCCAGCAGTGAAGCATGGCAGGGAGTCGTGAGCTACACCTTC.

This clone was counted a single time. The chain is built from TRBV7-9 and TRBJ2-3, with a weak D call TRBD1 (5 bases). The CDR3 runs 13 residues. V shed 5 bases and J shed 2 bases, with 8 bases lying between them. In germline, CDR1 is SEHNR, CDR2 FQNEAQ (reference sequence). CDR3 loop: CASSQGITDTQYF. The CDR3 DNA sequence: TGTGCCAGCAGCCAGGGTATCACAGATACGCAGTATTTT.

V and J are TRBV6-5 and TRBJ1-5; 7 positions match TRBD1. The CDR3 runs to 15 residues. After removal of 6 bases from V and 6 bases from J, the junction contained 11 bases not matched to a gene. Germline lookup yields CDR1 MNHEY and CDR2 SVGAGI. The CDR3 region is CASRAPGGKGQPQHF. Here the CDR3 DNA reads TGTGCCAGCAGGGCGCCAGGGGGTAAGGGTCAGCCCCAGCATTTT.

V and J are TRBV7-3 and TRBJ2-3; D possibly corresponds to TRBD1 (6 bases). Trimming cost V 2 bases and J 10 bases, with 13 bases left between them. Per the germline V gene, CDR1 is SGHTA and CDR2 is FQGTGA. CDR3 length: 13 residues. In nucleotides, the CDR3 is TGTGCCAGCAGCTTACAGACAGGCGATTCGCAGTATTTT. Its translation: CASSLQTGDSQYF.